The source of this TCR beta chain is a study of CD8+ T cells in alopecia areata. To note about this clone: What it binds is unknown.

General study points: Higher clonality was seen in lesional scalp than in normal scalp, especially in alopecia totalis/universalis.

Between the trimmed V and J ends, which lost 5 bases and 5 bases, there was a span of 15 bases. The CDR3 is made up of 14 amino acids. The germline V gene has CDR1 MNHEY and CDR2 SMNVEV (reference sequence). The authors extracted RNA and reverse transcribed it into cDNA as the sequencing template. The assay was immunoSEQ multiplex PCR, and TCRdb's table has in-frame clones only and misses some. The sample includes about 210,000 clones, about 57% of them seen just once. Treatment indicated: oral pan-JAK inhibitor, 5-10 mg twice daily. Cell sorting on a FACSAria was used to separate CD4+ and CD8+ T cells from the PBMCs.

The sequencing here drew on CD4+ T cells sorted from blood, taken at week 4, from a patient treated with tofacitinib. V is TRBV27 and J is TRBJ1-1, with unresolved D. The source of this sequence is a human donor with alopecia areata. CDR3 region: CASSPQVWGTEAFF. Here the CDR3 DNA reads TGTGCCAGCAGTCCCCAAGTTTGGGGAACTGAAGCTTTCTTT.